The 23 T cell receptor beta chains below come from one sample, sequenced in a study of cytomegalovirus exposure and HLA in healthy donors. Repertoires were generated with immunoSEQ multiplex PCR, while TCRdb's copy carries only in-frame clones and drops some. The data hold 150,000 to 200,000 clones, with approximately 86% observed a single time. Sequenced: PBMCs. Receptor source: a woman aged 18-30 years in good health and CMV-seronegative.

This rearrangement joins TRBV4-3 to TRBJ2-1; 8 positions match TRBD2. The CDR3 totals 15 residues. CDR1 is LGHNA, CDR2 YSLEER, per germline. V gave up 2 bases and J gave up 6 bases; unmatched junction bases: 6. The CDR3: CASSQSGLALNEQFF. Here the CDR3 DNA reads TGCGCCAGCAGCCAAAGCGGACTAGCTCTCAATGAGCAGTTCTTC.

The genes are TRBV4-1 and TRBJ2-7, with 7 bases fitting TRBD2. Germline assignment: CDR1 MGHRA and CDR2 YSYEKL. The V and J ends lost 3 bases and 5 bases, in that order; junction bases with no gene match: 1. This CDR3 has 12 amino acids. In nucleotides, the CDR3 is TGCGCCAGCAGCCATGGGAGGGACGAGCAGTACTTC. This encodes CASSHGRDEQYF.

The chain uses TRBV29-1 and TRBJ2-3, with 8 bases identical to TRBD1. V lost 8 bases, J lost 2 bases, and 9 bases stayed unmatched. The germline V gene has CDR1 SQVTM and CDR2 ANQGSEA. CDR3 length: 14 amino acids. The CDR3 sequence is CSYLEQGVTDTQYF. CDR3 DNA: TGCAGCTACCTCGAACAGGGGGTCACAGATACGCAGTATTTT.

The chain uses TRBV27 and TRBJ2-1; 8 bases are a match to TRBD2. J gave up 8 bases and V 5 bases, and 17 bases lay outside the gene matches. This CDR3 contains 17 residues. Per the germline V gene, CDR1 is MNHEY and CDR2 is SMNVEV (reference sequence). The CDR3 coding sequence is TGTGCCAGCAGTCCCCAACTCACCGGGACTAGGAATCATGAGCAGTTCTTC. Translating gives CASSPQLTGTRNHEQFF.

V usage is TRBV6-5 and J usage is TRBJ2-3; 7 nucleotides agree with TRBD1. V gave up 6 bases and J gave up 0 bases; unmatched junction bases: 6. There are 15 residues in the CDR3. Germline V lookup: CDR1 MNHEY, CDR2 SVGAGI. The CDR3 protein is CASSPPGQSTDTQYF. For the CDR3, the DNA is TGTGCCAGCAGCCCGCCGGGACAGAGCACAGATACGCAGTATTTT.

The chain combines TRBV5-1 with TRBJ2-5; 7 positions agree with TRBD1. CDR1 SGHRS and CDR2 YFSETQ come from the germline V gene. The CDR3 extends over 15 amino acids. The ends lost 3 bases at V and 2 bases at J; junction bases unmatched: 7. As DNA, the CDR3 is TGCGCCAGCAGCTCTGCCGGGACAGCACAAGAGACCCAGTACTTC. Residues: CASSSAGTAQETQYF.

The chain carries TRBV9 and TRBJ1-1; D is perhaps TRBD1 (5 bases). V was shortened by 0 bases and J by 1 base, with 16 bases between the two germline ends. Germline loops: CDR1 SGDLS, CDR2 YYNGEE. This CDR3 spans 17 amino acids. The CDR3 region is CASSVDYFGGSNTEAFF. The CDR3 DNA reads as TGTGCCAGCAGCGTAGACTATTTTGGGGGGTCGAACACTGAAGCTTTCTTT.

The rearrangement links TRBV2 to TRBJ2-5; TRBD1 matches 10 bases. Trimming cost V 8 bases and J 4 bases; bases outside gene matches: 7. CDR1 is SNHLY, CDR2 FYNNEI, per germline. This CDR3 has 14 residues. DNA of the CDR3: TGTGCCAGCGGTTTGGACAGGGGGGGAGAGACCCAGTACTTC. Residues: CASGLDRGGETQYF.

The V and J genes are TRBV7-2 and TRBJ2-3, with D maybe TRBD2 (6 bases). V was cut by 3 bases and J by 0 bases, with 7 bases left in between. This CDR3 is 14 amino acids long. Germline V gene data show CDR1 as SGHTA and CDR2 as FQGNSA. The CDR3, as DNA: TGTGCCAGCAGCTTCGGAGGGAGCACAGATACGCAGTATTTT. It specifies CASSFGGSTDTQYF.

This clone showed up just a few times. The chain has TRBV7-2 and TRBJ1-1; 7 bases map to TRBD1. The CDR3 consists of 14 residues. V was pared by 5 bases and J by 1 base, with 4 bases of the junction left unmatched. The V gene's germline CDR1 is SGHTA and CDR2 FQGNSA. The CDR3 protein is CASSGRQGNTEAFF. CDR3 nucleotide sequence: TGTGCCAGCAGCGGCCGACAGGGGAACACTGAAGCTTTCTTT. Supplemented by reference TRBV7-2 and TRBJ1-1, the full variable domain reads GAGVSQSPSNKVTEKGKDVELRCDPISGHTALYWYRQSLGQGLEFLIYFQGNSAPDKSGLPSDRFSAERTGGSVSTLTIQRTQQEDSAVYLCASSGRQGNTEAFFGQGTRLTVV.

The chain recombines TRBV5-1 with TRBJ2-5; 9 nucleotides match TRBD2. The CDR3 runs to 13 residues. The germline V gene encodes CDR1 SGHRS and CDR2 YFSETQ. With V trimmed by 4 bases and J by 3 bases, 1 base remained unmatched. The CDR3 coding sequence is TGCGCCAGCAGCCGACTAGCGGAAGAGACCCAGTACTTC. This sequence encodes CASSRLAEETQYF.

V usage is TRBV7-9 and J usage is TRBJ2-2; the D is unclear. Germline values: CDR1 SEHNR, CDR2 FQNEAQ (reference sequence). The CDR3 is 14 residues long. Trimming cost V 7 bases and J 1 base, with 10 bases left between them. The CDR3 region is CASTPYMNTGELFF. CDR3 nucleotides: TGTGCCAGCACTCCTTACATGAACACCGGGGAGCTGTTTTTT.

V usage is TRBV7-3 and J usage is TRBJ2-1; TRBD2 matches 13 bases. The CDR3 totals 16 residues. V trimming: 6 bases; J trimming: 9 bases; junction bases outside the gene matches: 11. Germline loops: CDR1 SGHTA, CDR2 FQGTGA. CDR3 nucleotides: TGTGCCAGCAGTCATGGACTAGCGGGGGCCCAGGGTGAGCAGTTCTTC. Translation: CASSHGLAGAQGEQFF.

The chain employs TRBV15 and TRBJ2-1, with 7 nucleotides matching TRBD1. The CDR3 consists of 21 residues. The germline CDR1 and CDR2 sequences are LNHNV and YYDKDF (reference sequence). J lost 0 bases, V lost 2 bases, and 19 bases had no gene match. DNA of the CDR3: TGTGCCACCAGCAGACTAAGGGGGCCGGGAAAACAGGGCCACTCCTACAATGAGCAGTTCTTC. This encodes CATSRLRGPGKQGHSYNEQFF.

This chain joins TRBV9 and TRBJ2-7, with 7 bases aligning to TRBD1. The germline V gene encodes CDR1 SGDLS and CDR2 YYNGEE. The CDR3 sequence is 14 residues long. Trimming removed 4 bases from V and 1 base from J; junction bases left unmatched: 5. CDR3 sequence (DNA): TGTGCCAGCAGCCCGGGGACAGTTTCCTACGAGCAGTACTTC. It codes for CASSPGTVSYEQYF.

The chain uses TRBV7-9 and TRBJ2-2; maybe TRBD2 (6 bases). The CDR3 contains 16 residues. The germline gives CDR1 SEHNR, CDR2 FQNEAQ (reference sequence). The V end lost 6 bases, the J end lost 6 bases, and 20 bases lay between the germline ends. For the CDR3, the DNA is TGTGCCAGCAGTTTTCCGGGACTTCCCTTGGCCGGGGAGCTGTTTTTT. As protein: CASSFPGLPLAGELFF. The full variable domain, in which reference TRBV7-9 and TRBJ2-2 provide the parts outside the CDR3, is DTGVSQNPRHKITKRGQNVTFRCDPISEHNRLYWYRQTLGQGPEFLTYFQNEAQLEKSRLLSDRFSAERPKGSFSTLEIQRTEQGDSAMYLCASSFPGLPLAGELFFGEGSRLTVL.

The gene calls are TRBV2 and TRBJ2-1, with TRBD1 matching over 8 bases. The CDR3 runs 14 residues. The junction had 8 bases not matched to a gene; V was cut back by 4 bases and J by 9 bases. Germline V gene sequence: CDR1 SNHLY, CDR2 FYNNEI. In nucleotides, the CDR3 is TGTGCCAGCAGTGGGGACAGGTCTTCGGGTGAGCAGTTCTTC. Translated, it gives CASSGDRSSGEQFF.

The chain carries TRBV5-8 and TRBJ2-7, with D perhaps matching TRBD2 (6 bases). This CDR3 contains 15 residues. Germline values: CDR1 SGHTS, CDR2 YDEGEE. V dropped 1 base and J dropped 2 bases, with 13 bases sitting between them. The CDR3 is CASSLSAAGAYEQYF. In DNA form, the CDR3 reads TGTGCCAGCAGCTTGTCGGCAGCGGGCGCCTACGAGCAGTACTTC.

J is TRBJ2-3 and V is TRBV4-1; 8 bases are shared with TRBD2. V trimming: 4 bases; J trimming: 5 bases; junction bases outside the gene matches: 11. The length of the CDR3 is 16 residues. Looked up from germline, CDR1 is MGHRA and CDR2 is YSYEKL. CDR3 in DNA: TGCGCCAGCAGCCCATGGGGAGCGGGAGAGGTAGATACGCAGTATTTT. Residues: CASSPWGAGEVDTQYF.

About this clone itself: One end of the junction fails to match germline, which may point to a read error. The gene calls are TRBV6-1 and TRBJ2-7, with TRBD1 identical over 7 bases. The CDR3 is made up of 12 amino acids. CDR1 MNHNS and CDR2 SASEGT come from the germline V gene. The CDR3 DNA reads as TGTGCCAGCAGCCCCGAGGGACAGCTCGAGGACTTC. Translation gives CASSPEGQLEDF.

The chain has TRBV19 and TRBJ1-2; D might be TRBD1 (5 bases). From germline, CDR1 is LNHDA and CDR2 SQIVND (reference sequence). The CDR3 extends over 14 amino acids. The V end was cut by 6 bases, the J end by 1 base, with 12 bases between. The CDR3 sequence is CASRPSGGNYGYTF. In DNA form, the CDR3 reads TGTGCCAGTAGACCATCGGGGGGTAACTATGGCTACACCTTC.

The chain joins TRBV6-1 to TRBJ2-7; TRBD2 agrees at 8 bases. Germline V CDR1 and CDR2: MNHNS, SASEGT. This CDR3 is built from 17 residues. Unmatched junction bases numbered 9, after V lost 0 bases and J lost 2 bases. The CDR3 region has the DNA TGTGCCAGCAGTGAAGCGGCGACTAGCGTGACCACCTACGAGCAGTACTTC. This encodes CASSEAATSVTTYEQYF.

The CDR3, as DNA: TGCGCCAGCAGTAGCGGGTCGGATTCCTACAATGAGCAGTTCTTC. It specifies CASSSGSDSYNEQFF. The chain joins TRBV5-1 to TRBJ2-1; 7 nucleotides agree with TRBD2. The CDR3 has 15 amino acids. Germline assignment: CDR1 SGHRS and CDR2 YFSETQ. The V gene end was trimmed by 5 bases and the J gene end by 1 base; junction bases not matched to a gene: 6.